This TCR beta chain was recorded in a study of shared clonotypes between healthy human individuals. V trimming: 2 bases; J trimming: 6 bases; junction bases outside the gene matches: 12. The germline gives CDR1 SGHVS, CDR2 FQNEAQ. This CDR3 has 17 residues. The data were produced by immunoSEQ multiplex PCR, yet TCRdb's version contains in-frame clones alone and is incomplete. The sample includes 1,500,000 or so clones, 97% to 99% seen only once; the top ten take 0.36%. V usage is TRBV7-8 and J usage is TRBJ2-4, with 8 nucleotides matching TRBD1. The sequence derives from a man younger than 40 in good health. The sequencing sample was made of naive CD4+ T cells sorted from blood. Regarding subset: CD45RA+ positively selected. The CDR3: CASSLRFRRQGTNIQYF. The DNA of the CDR3 is TGTGCCAGCAGCTTAAGGTTTCGGCGACAGGGGACAAACATTCAGTACTTC.